The TCR beta chain under discussion was sequenced for a study of blood T cell repertoires in COVID-19. The wider study: Both acute and convalescent COVID-19 samples were obtained from the United States, Italy and Spain. The analysed material was cDNA or gDNA that came from T cells, B-cell-depleted T cells, or PBMCs.

Authors' analysis steps: Reference gene primer amplification yielded estimated nucleated cell counts. TCRdb's table, derived via immunoSEQ multiplex PCR, lists solely in-frame clones and lacks some. The DNA was the basis for D and trimming; V, J and clone size are from that table. The table includes about 45,000 clones, about 86% detected once. This CDR3 is 14 amino acids long. Per germline, CDR1 SGHRS and CDR2 YFSETQ. Trimming pared 1 base from V and 3 bases from J, leaving 7 bases between. Specimen: peripheral blood. The chain has TRBV5-1 and TRBJ1-4; no firm D call. The sequence was obtained from a human donor in a cohort sampled during active COVID-19. CDR3 amino acids: CASSLNGANEKLFF. Here the CDR3 DNA reads TGCGCCAGCAGCTTGAACGGAGCTAATGAAAAACTGTTTTTT.